This TCR beta chain emerged from a study of shared clonotypes between healthy human individuals. Turning to the study itself: Those who served as donors were a couple of women and a few men between the ages of 18 and 49. Study-level results: The sampled material consisted only of blood, and tissue repertoires are likely to differ. In contrast to clonotypes shared by all four donors, non-shared clonotypes had lower generation probabilities.

A CD45RA+ naive subset and a CD45RA-negative memory subset were split from CD4+ cells. About this clone itself: Its specificity is unknown.

The protocol was immunoSEQ multiplex PCR, while the TCRdb copy is restricted to in-frame clones and leaves out a portion. The table has roughly 1.4 million clones, around 98.5% seen once. The CDR3 is made up of 19 amino acids. V trimming: 5 bases; J trimming: 4 bases; junction bases outside the gene matches: 17. Germline V gene lookup returns CDR1 SGHVS and CDR2 FNYEAQ. The sequence was obtained from a man aged 25 to 45 in good health. The chain carries TRBV7-6 and TRBJ2-1; TRBD2 aligns across 10 bases. Source material: naive CD4+ T cells sorted from blood. Subset here: CD45RA+ positively selected. For the CDR3, the DNA is TGTGCCAGCAGCCCCCGACTAGCGGGCCCGACGAATTTATACAATGAGCAGTTCTTC. Encoded protein: CASSPRLAGPTNLYNEQFF.